These T cell receptor beta chains were read from a single sample in a study of type 1 and type 2 diabetes patients. TCRdb reprocessed the multiplex PCR reads via MiXCR and lists one record per CDR3 protein. The sample shows 250,000 to 300,000 distinct CDR3 sequences, approximately 50% of them seen only once. Sequencing was performed on peripheral blood mononuclear cells (PBMCs). These receptors all come from a man between 18 and 35 years old with type 2 diabetes. Each CDR3 is given without its conserved first and last residue. For some rows the clone size is stated as once, few or many, or as a class when expanded; others skip it.

CDR3aa,abundance,v_gene,j_gene
SASSSQGASPLH,few,TRBV20-1,TRBJ1-6
ASSYSMTQLEAF,-,TRBV6-1,TRBJ1-1
ASTAMGTSEQY,many,TRBV2,TRBJ2-7
ASSESYNEQF,-,TRBV2,TRBJ2-1
AWNLGGLNQPQH,-,TRBV30,TRBJ1-5
ASSPASNRIRGYNEQF,-,TRBV5-1,TRBJ2-1
ASSKGQGAIYPTEAF,few,TRBV2,TRBJ1-1
ASRGSAKNIQY,-,TRBV25-1,TRBJ2-4
ASRVREREVSPLH,-,TRBV19,TRBJ1-6
ASSPAQGLATDTQY,few,TRBV10-1,TRBJ2-3
ASSQDVQTYGYT,-,TRBV4-1,TRBJ1-2
ASSEFGHYGYT,-,TRBV25-1,TRBJ1-2
ASSLSGGATDTQY,-,TRBV7-3,TRBJ2-3
ASSPTGQTGELF,-,TRBV7-9,TRBJ2-2
ASSQGPYGEQF,-,TRBV4-3,TRBJ2-1
ATSDPGETQY,-,TRBV24-1,TRBJ2-5
ASTVTGNTDTQY,once,TRBV5-1,TRBJ2-3
SARDGGLAGGNTDTQY,-,TRBV20-1,TRBJ2-3
ASSVGQKDEQY,-,TRBV9,TRBJ2-7
ASSLGRQGGYGYT,-,TRBV7-8,TRBJ1-2
ASSLGQSGDTQY,-,TRBV5-1,TRBJ2-3
SAREQGDSTDTQY,-,TRBV20-1,TRBJ2-3
ASSPTRQGGQPQH,once,TRBV4-3,TRBJ1-5
ASSLTPSSYNEQF,-,TRBV7-9,TRBJ2-1
ASRTGTGELF,few,TRBV2,TRBJ2-2
ASSSDTKFSNYGYT,-,TRBV28,TRBJ1-2
ATSRLGQGERNSPLH,many,TRBV15,TRBJ1-6
ASSVGLYNEQF,many,TRBV2,TRBJ2-1
ASWREGRNDEQY,-,TRBV27,TRBJ2-7
ASSLGASGEGLETQC,-,TRBV5-1,TRBJ2-5
ASTRGTGYYTGELF,-,TRBV2,TRBJ2-2
AWSVPAGRYEQY,few,TRBV30,TRBJ2-7
ASSGGSGKETQY,few,TRBV7-2,TRBJ2-5
ATSERTSRDEQF,few,TRBV24-1,TRBJ2-1
ASSIGPGVTGYT,-,TRBV19,TRBJ1-2
SAPTGTGEDTQY,-,TRBV29-1,TRBJ2-3
ASSASGTTYEQY,-,TRBV25-1,TRBJ2-7
ASSLELQPQH,-,TRBV12-3/TRBV12-4,TRBJ1-5
ASSQGPQGIGLAGLGEQY,-,TRBV4-1,TRBJ2-7
SARETSRNTDTQY,-,TRBV20-1,TRBJ2-3
ASSGQIDYEQY,-,TRBV19,TRBJ2-7
ASRVRGRVNGYT,-,TRBV27,TRBJ1-2
ATRPTGTNEQF,few,TRBV15,TRBJ2-1
ASSPIYGYT,few,TRBV14,TRBJ1-2
ASTFMDGSYNEQF,-,TRBV10-2,TRBJ2-1
ASGLAIGTGELS,-,TRBV12-5,TRBJ2-2
ATSGSTAMSSYEQY,many,TRBV15,TRBJ2-7
ASRKDFYGQDEQY,-,TRBV6-5,TRBJ2-7
ATATGGNQPQH,few,TRBV24-1,TRBJ1-5
ASRSQAGWDSSHQETQY,few,TRBV7-6,TRBJ2-5
SASNPMDNEQF,-,TRBV20-1,TRBJ2-1
ASSSPFQGNEQF,-,TRBV12-3/TRBV12-4,TRBJ2-1
ASSDSGAPTDTQY,-,TRBV10-1,TRBJ2-3
ASNLGSCNEQF,-,TRBV6-6,-
ASSITRSYEQY,few,TRBV19,TRBJ2-7
ASSLVVGALGYEQY,few,TRBV11-3,TRBJ2-7
ASSLGSESNTQY,-,TRBV11-2,TRBJ2-3
SVEGLQGAGSYEQY,once,TRBV7-8,TRBJ2-7
AAQTGGRTHNEQF,-,TRBV10-3,TRBJ2-1